The clone carrying this TCR beta chain showed up many times. The CDR3 end falls 3 residues outside the read, so it is completed with the germline J gene. This sample was taken from a study of T cell clonality in common variable immunodeficiency. Donors gave about 5 to 8 ml heparinized peripheral whole blood. Sequenced by immunoSEQ multiplex PCR; TCRdb stores in-frame clones only, minus some. This repertoire holds about 32,000 clones, and none appear only once. CDR1 SNHLY and CDR2 FYNNEI come from the germline V gene. CDR3 size: 17 residues. Trimming took off 2 bases at V and 1 base at J, with 14 bases between the two ends.

The sequence was collected from a person aged 18 to 75 in good health. Sequenced material: peripheral blood mononuclear cells. The genes are TRBV2 and TRBJ2-2; D is possibly TRBD2 (5 bases). The sequenced part of the CDR3 DNA is TGTGCCAGCAGTGAAAGCACCCAGACTAAGAACACCGGGGAG. Amino acid sequence: CASSESTQTKNTGE. The full CDR3 is CASSESTQTKNTGELFF. Supplemented by reference TRBV2 and TRBJ2-2, the full variable domain reads EPEVTQTPSHQVTQMGQEVILRCVPISNHLYFYWYRQILGQKVEFLVSFYNNEISEKSEIFDDQFSVERPDGSNFTLKIRSTKLEDSAMYFCASSESTQTKNTGELFFGEGSRLTVL.